This TCR beta chain was observed in a study of blood T cells in healthy people across ages. Sample-barcoded 5' priming and a J-beta primer mix drove a second PCR of about 6 to 12 cycles. Each of the samples gave a minimum of 3 million paired-end reads that contained CDR3. Each CDR3 protein is one row after TCRdb ran MiXCR on the 5' RACE reads. The repertoire includes approximately 1.5 million distinct CDR3 sequences, 35% to 45% of them detected once, and approximately 4.1% sits in the top ten. Germline V gene lookup returns CDR1 LGHDT and CDR2 YNNKEL (reference sequence). There are 15 residues in the CDR3. J was trimmed by 1 base and V by 6 bases; bases with no gene match: 4.

The receptor's source is a woman younger than 30 in good health. Sequenced material: blood. The chain employs TRBV3-1 and TRBJ2-7; 12 bases agree with TRBD2. The CDR3 reads CASRELAGGSYEQYF. CDR3 nucleotide sequence: TGTGCCAGCAGGGAACTAGCGGGGGGATCCTACGAGCAGTACTTC.